This T cell receptor beta chain was observed in a study of blood T cell repertoires in COVID-19. Study as a whole: Both acute and convalescent COVID-19 samples were obtained from the United States, Italy and Spain. Nucleic acid was either cDNA or gDNA, and it came from T cells, B-cell-depleted T cells, or PBMCs.

Per the original methods: The authors estimated nucleated cell counts from reference gene primer amplification. Clones were read by immunoSEQ multiplex PCR, and TCRdb kept only the in-frame ones, dropping some. That table furnishes V, J and clone size, whereas the DNA furnished D and trimming. The repertoire includes 200,000 to 250,000 clones, roughly 76% of them detected once, and around 5% sits in the top ten. The CDR3 covers 15 residues. Germline V gives CDR1 SGHRS, CDR2 YFSETQ. J lost 6 bases, V lost 2 bases, and 8 bases had no gene match. Sequences were obtained from peripheral blood. This sequence joins TRBV5-1 and TRBJ2-7, with 10 bases identical to TRBD2. The TCR sequence derives from a human donor in a cohort sampled during active COVID-19. The chain's CDR3 is CASSFFPAGGSEQYF. The CDR3 nucleotides are TGCGCCAGCAGCTTCTTCCCAGCGGGAGGGTCCGAGCAGTACTTC.